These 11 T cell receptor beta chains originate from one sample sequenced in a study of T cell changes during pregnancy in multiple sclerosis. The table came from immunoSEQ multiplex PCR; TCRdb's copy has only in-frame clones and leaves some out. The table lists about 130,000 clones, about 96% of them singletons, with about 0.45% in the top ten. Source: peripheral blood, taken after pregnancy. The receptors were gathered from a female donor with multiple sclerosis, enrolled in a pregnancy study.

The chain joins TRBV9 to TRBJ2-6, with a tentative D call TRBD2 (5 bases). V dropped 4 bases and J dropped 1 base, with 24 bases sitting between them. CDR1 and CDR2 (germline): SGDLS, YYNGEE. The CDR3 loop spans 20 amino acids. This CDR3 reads CASSHTRGAFLRSGANVLTF. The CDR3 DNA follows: TGTGCCAGCAGCCACACCCGGGGAGCCTTTCTCCGTTCTGGGGCCAACGTCCTGACTTTC.

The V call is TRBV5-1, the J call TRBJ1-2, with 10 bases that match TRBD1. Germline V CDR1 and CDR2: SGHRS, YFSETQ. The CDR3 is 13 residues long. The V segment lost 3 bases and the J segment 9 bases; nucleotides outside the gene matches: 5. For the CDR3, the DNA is TGCGCCAGCAGCTCGGGACAGGGGTTAAGCTACACCTTC. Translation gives CASSSGQGLSYTF.

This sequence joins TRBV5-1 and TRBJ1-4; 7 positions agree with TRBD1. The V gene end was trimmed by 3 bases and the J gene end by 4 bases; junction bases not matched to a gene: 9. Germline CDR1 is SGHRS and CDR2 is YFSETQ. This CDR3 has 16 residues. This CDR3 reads CASSWRNRGGNEKLFF. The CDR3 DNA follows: TGCGCCAGCAGCTGGAGAAACAGGGGAGGTAATGAAAAACTGTTTTTT.

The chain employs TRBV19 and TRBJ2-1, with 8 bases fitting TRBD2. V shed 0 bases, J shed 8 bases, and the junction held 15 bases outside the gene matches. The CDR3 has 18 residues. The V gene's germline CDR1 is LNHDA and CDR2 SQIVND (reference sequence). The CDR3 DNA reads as TGTGCCAGTAGTATAGAGGGATTACTAGCGGCCCAAGGCTATGAGCAGTTCTTC. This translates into CASSIEGLLAAQGYEQFF.

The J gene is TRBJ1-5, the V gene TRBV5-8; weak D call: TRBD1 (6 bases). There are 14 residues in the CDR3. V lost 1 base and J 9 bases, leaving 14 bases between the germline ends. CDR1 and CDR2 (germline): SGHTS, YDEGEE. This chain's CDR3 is CASSLRRGGRPQHF. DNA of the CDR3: TGTGCCAGCAGCTTGAGGAGGGGGGGAAGGCCCCAGCATTTT. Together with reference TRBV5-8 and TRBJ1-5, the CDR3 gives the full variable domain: EAGVTQSPTHLIKTRGQQATLRCSPISGHTSVYWYQQALGLGLQFLLWYDEGEERNRGNFPPRFSGRQFPNYSSELNVNALELEDSALYLCASSLRRGGRPQHFGDGTRLSIL.

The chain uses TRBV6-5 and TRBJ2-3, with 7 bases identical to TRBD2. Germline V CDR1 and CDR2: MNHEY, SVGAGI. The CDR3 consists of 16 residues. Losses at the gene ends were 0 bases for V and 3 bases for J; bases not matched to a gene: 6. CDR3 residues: CASSYSLAAATDTQYF. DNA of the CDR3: TGTGCCAGCAGTTACTCCCTAGCGGCTGCAACAGATACGCAGTATTTT.

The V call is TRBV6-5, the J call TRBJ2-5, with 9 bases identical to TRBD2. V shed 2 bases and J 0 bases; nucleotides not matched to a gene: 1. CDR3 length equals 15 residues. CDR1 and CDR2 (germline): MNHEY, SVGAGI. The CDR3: CASSYRTSDQETQYF. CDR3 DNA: TGTGCCAGCAGTTACAGGACTAGCGACCAAGAGACCCAGTACTTC.

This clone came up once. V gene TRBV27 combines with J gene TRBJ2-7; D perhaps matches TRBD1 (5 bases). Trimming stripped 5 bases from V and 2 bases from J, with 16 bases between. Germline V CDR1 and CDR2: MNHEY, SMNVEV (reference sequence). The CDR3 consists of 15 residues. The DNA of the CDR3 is TGTGCCAGCAGTCCCATAGGGGAAGGGGCCTACGAGCAGTACTTC. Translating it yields CASSPIGEGAYEQYF.

CDR3 nucleotides: TGTGCCAGCAGTCTACAGGGGCGTGATCAGCCCCAGCATTTT. Protein sequence: CASSLQGRDQPQHF. The chain has TRBV28 and TRBJ1-5; TRBD1 aligns across 7 bases. The length of the CDR3 is 14 residues. Per the germline V gene, CDR1 is MDHEN and CDR2 is SYDVKM. V lost 5 bases, J lost 5 bases, and 6 bases stayed unmatched.

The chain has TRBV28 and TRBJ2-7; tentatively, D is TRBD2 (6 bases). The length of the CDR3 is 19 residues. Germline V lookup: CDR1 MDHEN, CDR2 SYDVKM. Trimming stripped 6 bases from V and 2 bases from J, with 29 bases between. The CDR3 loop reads CASSSFSPGVERGAYEQYF. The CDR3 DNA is TGTGCCAGCAGCTCGTTTAGCCCGGGAGTGGAGAGGGGTGCCTACGAGCAGTACTTC.

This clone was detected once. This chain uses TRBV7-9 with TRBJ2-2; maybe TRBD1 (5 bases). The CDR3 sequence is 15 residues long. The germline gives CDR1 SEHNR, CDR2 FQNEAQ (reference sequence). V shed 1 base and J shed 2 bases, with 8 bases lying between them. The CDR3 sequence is CASSLGQFNTGELFF. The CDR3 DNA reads TGTGCCAGCAGCTTAGGACAGTTTAACACCGGGGAGCTGTTTTTT.